The rows below give T cell receptor beta chains drawn from one sample of a study of blood T cells in healthy people across ages. TCRdb redid the calling of the 5' RACE reads with MiXCR, one entry per CDR3 protein. The sample shows about 640,000 distinct CDR3 sequences, roughly 58% of them seen only once. Sequencing was performed on blood. The receptors here all came from a man between 60 and 70 years old in good health. Both conserved end residues are part of each CDR3. The D gene is left open where the match is weak. Clone size appears in some rows only: once, few, many, or a class for an expanded clone.

J gene: TRBJ2-5
V gene: TRBV12-3/TRBV12-4
D gene: NA
clone size: NA
CDR3 DNA: TGTGCCAGCCGAGTCGGAACTGACCAAGAGACCCAGTACTTC
CDR3 protein: CASRVGTDQETQYF

J gene: TRBJ2-7
V gene: TRBV7-9
D gene: NA
clone size: few
CDR3 DNA: TGTGCCAGCACTGGGGGATACGAGCAGTACTTC
CDR3 protein: CASTGGYEQYF

J gene: TRBJ1-1
V gene: TRBV10-3
D gene: NA
clone size: NA
CDR3 DNA: TGTGCCATCAGGCCACAGGGAGGATTGAACACTGAAGCTTTCTTT
CDR3 protein: CAIRPQGGLNTEAFF

J gene: TRBJ2-5
V gene: TRBV6-6
D gene: NA
clone size: NA
CDR3 DNA: TGTGCCAGCAGTTATCCCGGGAGTCAAGAGACCCAGTACTTC
CDR3 protein: CASSYPGSQETQYF

J gene: TRBJ2-5
V gene: TRBV25-1
D gene: NA
clone size: NA
CDR3 DNA: TGTGCCAGCAGTGAGGTAGCGGACGAGACCCAGTACTTC
CDR3 protein: CASSEVADETQYF

J gene: TRBJ2-3
V gene: TRBV21-1
D gene: NA
clone size: few
CDR3 DNA: TGTGCCAGCAGCAAAGGCGGGGGGGCGGTCGCAGATACGCAGTATTTT
CDR3 protein: CASSKGGGAVADTQYF

J gene: TRBJ1-2
V gene: TRBV29-1
D gene: TRBD1
clone size: few
CDR3 DNA: TGCAGCGTAGAGACAGGGGTCTATGGCTACACCTTC
CDR3 protein: CSVETGVYGYTF

J gene: TRBJ1-2
V gene: TRBV9
D gene: NA
clone size: once
CDR3 DNA: TGTGCCAGCAGCGTAGGTACAGGAGCAAACTATGGCTACACCTTC
CDR3 protein: CASSVGTGANYGYTF

J gene: TRBJ2-7
V gene: TRBV10-3
D gene: NA
clone size: NA
CDR3 DNA: TGTGCCGCCTCGGCCCAGGGGACCTACGAGCAGTACTTT
CDR3 protein: CAASAQGTYEQYF

J gene: TRBJ2-3
V gene: TRBV2
D gene: NA
clone size: NA
CDR3 DNA: TGTGCCAGCAGTGAGGGGCTAGTAGATACGCAGTATTTT
CDR3 protein: CASSEGLVDTQYF

J gene: TRBJ2-5
V gene: TRBV2
D gene: TRBD2
clone size: NA
CDR3 DNA: TGTGCCAGCAGTGAGGGGACTAGCGCCAGGGAGACCCAGTACTTC
CDR3 protein: CASSEGTSARETQYF

J gene: TRBJ2-1
V gene: TRBV20-1
D gene: TRBD1
clone size: NA
CDR3 DNA: TGCAGTGCTAGAGAGCAGCGACAGGGGGCGCGAAATGAGCAGTTCTTC
CDR3 protein: CSAREQRQGARNEQFF

J gene: TRBJ2-7
V gene: TRBV3-1
D gene: NA
clone size: few
CDR3 DNA: TGTGCCAGCAGCCGGGGGGGCCTGTCCTACGAGCAGTACTTC
CDR3 protein: CASSRGGLSYEQYF

J gene: TRBJ2-7
V gene: TRBV5-1
D gene: TRBD1
clone size: NA
CDR3 DNA: TGCGCCAGCAGCTTGACATCCGGGACAGGGGGGTACGAGCAGTACTTC
CDR3 protein: CASSLTSGTGGYEQYF

J gene: TRBJ2-1
V gene: TRBV29-1
D gene: TRBD2
clone size: NA
CDR3 DNA: TGCAGCGTTGAAAGGGTAGCGGGGGAGAATGAGCAGTTCTTC
CDR3 protein: CSVERVAGENEQFF

J gene: TRBJ1-5
V gene: TRBV28
D gene: NA
clone size: NA
CDR3 DNA: TGTGCCAGCAGTCCAGGTCGAGGTCGGGGTAGCAATCAGCCCCAGCATTTT
CDR3 protein: CASSPGRGRGSNQPQHF

J gene: TRBJ2-6
V gene: TRBV6-5
D gene: NA
clone size: NA
CDR3 DNA: TGTGCCAGCAGATACAATATCGTTGGGGCCAACGTCCTGACTTTC
CDR3 protein: CASRYNIVGANVLTF

J gene: TRBJ1-1
V gene: TRBV29-1
D gene: NA
clone size: NA
CDR3 DNA: TGCAGCGTTGAAGAGGGGGCAGGGACTGAAGCTTTCTTT
CDR3 protein: CSVEEGAGTEAFF

J gene: TRBJ1-6
V gene: TRBV27
D gene: NA
clone size: NA
CDR3 DNA: TGTGCCAGCAGTACGGGACGGTCGGGGTATAATTCACCCCTCCACTTT
CDR3 protein: CASSTGRSGYNSPLHF

J gene: TRBJ2-7
V gene: TRBV3-1
D gene: NA
clone size: NA
CDR3 DNA: TGTGCCAGCAGCCAAGATCCCGTGGCTTCATACGAGCAGTACTTC
CDR3 protein: CASSQDPVASYEQYF

J gene: TRBJ1-4
V gene: TRBV25-1
D gene: NA
clone size: NA
CDR3 DNA: TGTGCCAGCAGTGATGTTCAGGGGATTGGACTGTTTTTT
CDR3 protein: CASSDVQGIGLFF

J gene: TRBJ2-1
V gene: TRBV6-5
D gene: NA
clone size: NA
CDR3 DNA: TGTGCCAGCAGCCGCGGGACTTACAATGGGCAGTTCTTC
CDR3 protein: CASSRGTYNGQFF

J gene: TRBJ2-4
V gene: TRBV24-1
D gene: NA
clone size: NA
CDR3 DNA: TGTGCCACCAGTGATGACCAGGGGAAAAACATTCAGTACTTC
CDR3 protein: CATSDDQGKNIQYF

J gene: TRBJ1-4
V gene: TRBV7-2
D gene: NA
clone size: NA
CDR3 DNA: TGTGCCAGCAGCTTAGGTTGGCAGGCAGGGGAAAAACTGTTTTTT
CDR3 protein: CASSLGWQAGEKLFF

J gene: TRBJ2-1
V gene: TRBV29-1
D gene: NA
clone size: few
CDR3 DNA: TGCAGCGCCCTGCGGGCCTACAATGAGCAGTTCTTC
CDR3 protein: CSALRAYNEQFF

J gene: TRBJ1-2
V gene: TRBV5-1
D gene: NA
clone size: NA
CDR3 DNA: TGCGCCAGCAATTCCCCAGGGGACTATGGCTACACCTTC
CDR3 protein: CASNSPGDYGYTF

J gene: TRBJ2-5
V gene: TRBV5-1
D gene: NA
clone size: few
CDR3 DNA: TGCGCCAGCAGCTTGGGGGGCCTCCCCCAAGAGACCCAGTACTTC
CDR3 protein: CASSLGGLPQETQYF

J gene: TRBJ2-7
V gene: TRBV29-1
D gene: TRBD1
clone size: NA
CDR3 DNA: TGCAGCGTGAGCCCGGGACAGGGTTTGGAGGAGCAGTACTTC
CDR3 protein: CSVSPGQGLEEQYF

J gene: TRBJ1-4
V gene: TRBV6-1
D gene: TRBD1
clone size: NA
CDR3 DNA: TGTGCCAGCACCCCAGGGGCAGGGGGCGCGATAACTAATGAAAAACTGTTTTTT
CDR3 protein: CASTPGAGGAITNEKLFF

J gene: TRBJ1-2
V gene: TRBV7-2
D gene: NA
clone size: once
CDR3 DNA: TGTGCCAGCAGCTCGGGGAGTATCTATGGCTACACCTTC
CDR3 protein: CASSSGSIYGYTF

J gene: TRBJ1-6
V gene: TRBV6-5
D gene: TRBD1
clone size: NA
CDR3 DNA: TGTGCCAGCAGTTACAGGGGGCGATCACCCCTCCACTTT
CDR3 protein: CASSYRGRSPLHF

J gene: TRBJ2-5
V gene: TRBV3-1
D gene: TRBD2
clone size: NA
CDR3 DNA: TGTGCCAGCAGCCTGATAGGCGGACTAGCGGGGCATAGAGAGACCCAGTACTTC
CDR3 protein: CASSLIGGLAGHRETQYF

J gene: TRBJ2-5
V gene: TRBV6-4
D gene: NA
clone size: NA
CDR3 DNA: TGTGCCAGCAGCAGGGACACTGAAGAGACCCAGTACTTC
CDR3 protein: CASSRDTEETQYF

J gene: TRBJ2-7
V gene: TRBV14
D gene: NA
clone size: NA
CDR3 DNA: TGTGCCAGCAGCCAATCAGCCGGGGCGGGAAACGAGCAGTACTTC
CDR3 protein: CASSQSAGAGNEQYF

J gene: TRBJ2-5
V gene: TRBV12-3/TRBV12-4
D gene: NA
clone size: few
CDR3 DNA: TGTGCCAGCGGACCCGGGGTCCAAGAGACCCAGTACTTC
CDR3 protein: CASGPGVQETQYF

J gene: TRBJ1-5
V gene: TRBV20-1
D gene: NA
clone size: NA
CDR3 DNA: TGCAGTGCTGGGGACATCCGGGGAATTCAGCCCCAGCATTTT
CDR3 protein: CSAGDIRGIQPQHF

J gene: TRBJ2-3
V gene: TRBV29-1
D gene: NA
clone size: NA
CDR3 DNA: TGCAGCGTTGAAGACGCCCAGAGAGCGACAGATACGCAGTATTTT
CDR3 protein: CSVEDAQRATDTQYF

J gene: TRBJ1-4
V gene: TRBV5-1
D gene: NA
clone size: NA
CDR3 DNA: TGCGCCAGCAGCCCCCGGACGGATAATGAAAAACTGTTTTTT
CDR3 protein: CASSPRTDNEKLFF

J gene: TRBJ2-6
V gene: TRBV5-1
D gene: NA
clone size: few
CDR3 DNA: TGCGCCAGCAGCTTCGTCAGTACCGGGGCCAACGTCCTGACTTTC
CDR3 protein: CASSFVSTGANVLTF

J gene: TRBJ2-5
V gene: TRBV3-1
D gene: TRBD1
clone size: NA
CDR3 DNA: TGTGCCAGCAGCCAAGATCCTACAGGGGGCAAGACCCAGTACTTC
CDR3 protein: CASSQDPTGGKTQYF

J gene: TRBJ2-5
V gene: TRBV27
D gene: NA
clone size: NA
CDR3 DNA: TGTGCCAGCCGAGCCATGGAGGACGAGACCCAGTACTTC
CDR3 protein: CASRAMEDETQYF

J gene: TRBJ2-7
V gene: TRBV2
D gene: TRBD1
clone size: NA
CDR3 DNA: TGTGCCAGCAGTGATAGGGGGCTTATCTCCTACGAGCAGTACTTC
CDR3 protein: CASSDRGLISYEQYF

J gene: TRBJ2-1
V gene: TRBV10-2
D gene: TRBD2
clone size: NA
CDR3 DNA: TGCGCCGGCGTGGGGGGGTTGTTCTTC
CDR3 protein: CAGVGGLFF

J gene: TRBJ1-4
V gene: TRBV7-2
D gene: TRBD1
clone size: NA
CDR3 DNA: TGTGCCAGCAGCCGGGCCGGAGGGACAGGGGTTGAAAAACTGTTTTTT
CDR3 protein: CASSRAGGTGVEKLFF

J gene: TRBJ2-1
V gene: TRBV5-6
D gene: NA
clone size: NA
CDR3 DNA: TGTGCCAGCACCACTAGCAGCTCCTACAATGAGCAGTTCTTC
CDR3 protein: CASTTSSSYNEQFF

J gene: TRBJ2-1
V gene: TRBV5-6
D gene: TRBD1
clone size: NA
CDR3 DNA: TGTGCCAGCAGCTTGGTGGGGACAGGGAACAATGAGCAGTTCTTC
CDR3 protein: CASSLVGTGNNEQFF

J gene: TRBJ2-4
V gene: TRBV2
D gene: NA
clone size: NA
CDR3 DNA: TGTGCCAGCAGTGCTCCCGGGACCTCCGGGGACATTCAGTACTTC
CDR3 protein: CASSAPGTSGDIQYF

J gene: TRBJ1-2
V gene: TRBV7-9
D gene: NA
clone size: NA
CDR3 DNA: TGTGCCAGCTCAATGATGGGGGTCGGCGGCTACACCTTC
CDR3 protein: CASSMMGVGGYTF

J gene: TRBJ2-7
V gene: TRBV10-3
D gene: TRBD1
clone size: NA
CDR3 DNA: TGTGCCATCAGTGAAGGACAGGAAATTGCCTACGAGCAGTACTTC
CDR3 protein: CAISEGQEIAYEQYF

J gene: TRBJ2-3
V gene: TRBV9
D gene: TRBD2
clone size: NA
CDR3 DNA: TGTGCCAGCAGCGTAGGGCCCCGACTAGCGGGGGGGCCTCGAGATACGCAGTATTTT
CDR3 protein: CASSVGPRLAGGPRDTQYF

J gene: TRBJ2-3
V gene: TRBV5-5
D gene: NA
clone size: NA
CDR3 DNA: TGTGCCAGCAGCAGGGTCGTGTCGGCAGATACGCAGTATTTT
CDR3 protein: CASSRVVSADTQYF

J gene: TRBJ1-2
V gene: TRBV10-3
D gene: NA
clone size: few
CDR3 DNA: TGTGCCATCAGTCTAAACCCCACCGCCAAGAACTATGGCTACACCTTC
CDR3 protein: CAISLNPTAKNYGYTF

J gene: TRBJ1-2
V gene: TRBV6-5
D gene: NA
clone size: NA
CDR3 DNA: TGTGCCAGCAGTTACTCTTGGAATAACTATGGCTACACCTTC
CDR3 protein: CASSYSWNNYGYTF

J gene: TRBJ2-3
V gene: TRBV28
D gene: TRBD2
clone size: NA
CDR3 DNA: TGTGCCAGCAGTCCAGGGACTAGCGGGGTGACAGATACGCAGTATTTT
CDR3 protein: CASSPGTSGVTDTQYF

J gene: TRBJ2-4
V gene: TRBV6-2/TRBV6-3
D gene: TRBD2
clone size: NA
CDR3 DNA: TGTGCCAGCAGTTACTCCTACGAGTTAGCGGGGGCCCGGAACATTCAGTACTTC
CDR3 protein: CASSYSYELAGARNIQYF